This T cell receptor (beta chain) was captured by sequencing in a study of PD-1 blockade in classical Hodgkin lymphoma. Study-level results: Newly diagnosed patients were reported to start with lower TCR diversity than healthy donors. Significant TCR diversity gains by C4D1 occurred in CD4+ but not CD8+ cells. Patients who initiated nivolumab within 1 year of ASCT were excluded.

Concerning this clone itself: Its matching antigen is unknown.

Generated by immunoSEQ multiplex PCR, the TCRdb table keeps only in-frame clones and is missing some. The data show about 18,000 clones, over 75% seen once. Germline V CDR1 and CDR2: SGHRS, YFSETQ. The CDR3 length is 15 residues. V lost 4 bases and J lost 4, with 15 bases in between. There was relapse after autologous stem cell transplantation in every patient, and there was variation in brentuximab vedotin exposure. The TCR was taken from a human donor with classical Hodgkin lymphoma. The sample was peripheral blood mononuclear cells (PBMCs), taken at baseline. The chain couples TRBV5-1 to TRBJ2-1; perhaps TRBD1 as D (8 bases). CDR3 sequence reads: CASSPGGQAYNEQFF. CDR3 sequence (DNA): TGCGCCAGCAGCCCGGGGGGACAGGCGTACAATGAGCAGTTCTTC. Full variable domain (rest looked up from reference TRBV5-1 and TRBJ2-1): KAGVTQTPRYLIKTRGQQVTLSCSPISGHRSVSWYQQTPGQGLQFLFEYFSETQRNKGNFPGRFSGRQFSNSRSEMNVSTLELGDSALYLCASSPGGQAYNEQFFGPGTRLTVL.